These 18 T cell receptor beta chains were sequenced from one sample in a study of monozygotic twins with inflammatory bowel disease. TCRdb re-called the 5' RACE reads; every CDR3 protein appears as one record, without DNA. Here the sample table reports roughly 330,000 distinct CDR3 sequences. The specimen was blood. Receptors were obtained from a human donor with ulcerative colitis or Crohn's disease, or a healthy co-twin of an affected twin (not recorded which).

The chain employs TRBV12-3 or TRBV12-4 and TRBJ1-3. This CDR3 region has 14 residues. CDR3 region: CASSSWASGNTIYF.

The gene calls are TRBV6-1 and TRBJ2-7. Germline V gene data show CDR1 as MNHNS and CDR2 as SASEGT. CDR3 length: 14 amino acids. The CDR3 sequence is CASSDSGSNYEQYF.

The chain recombines TRBV9 with TRBJ2-7. This CDR3 is built from 14 residues. Germline V gene data show CDR1 as SGDLS and CDR2 as YYNGEE. The chain's CDR3 is CASSPSWGSYEQYF.

The V gene is TRBV6-1, the J gene TRBJ2-4; TCRdb proposes TRBD2, but this gene call is untestable without DNA. Germline V CDR1 and CDR2: MNHNS, SASEGT. This CDR3 contains 15 residues. CDR3 sequence: CASRPAGAGGYIQYF.

The chain uses TRBV2 and TRBJ2-7. Germline V gives CDR1 SNHLY, CDR2 FYNNEI. The CDR3 has 13 residues. This chain's CDR3 is CASSDLGRYEQYF.

This rearrangement joins TRBV20-1 to TRBJ2-1; TCRdb proposes TRBD2, but this gene call is untestable without DNA. The V gene's germline CDR1 is DFQATT and CDR2 SNEGSKA (reference sequence). The CDR3 loop spans 17 amino acids. The CDR3 sequence: CSASAGTSGRFYNEQFF.

This chain joins TRBV12-3 or TRBV12-4 and TRBJ1-1; TCRdb's assignment of TRBD1 cannot be checked, as there is no DNA. The CDR3 has 14 residues. The CDR3: CASSRDSLNTEAFF.

The rearrangement links TRBV6-1 to TRBJ2-4; TCRdb returns TRBD2, unconfirmable since there is no DNA. The V gene's germline CDR1 is MNHNS and CDR2 SASEGT. The CDR3 is made up of 15 amino acids. This CDR3 reads CASRRDSGWGNIQYF.

The chain combines TRBV6-1 with TRBJ2-2; TCRdb gives TRBD1 as the D gene, but with no DNA this cannot be confirmed. The germline gives CDR1 MNHNS, CDR2 SASEGT. The CDR3 loop spans 17 amino acids. The CDR3 sequence: CASSPHHLQGITGELFF.

V is TRBV19 and J is TRBJ2-2; without DNA, the TCRdb call of TRBD1 cannot be checked. The CDR3 has 13 amino acids. Per germline, CDR1 LNHDA and CDR2 SQIVND (reference sequence). CDR3 amino acids: CAARGGSAGELFF.

The rearrangement joins TRBV6-2 or TRBV6-3 to TRBJ1-5; as DNA is missing, the TRBD1 call by TCRdb cannot be tested. Per the germline V gene, CDR1 is MNHEY and CDR2 is SVGEGT. This CDR3 is built from 13 residues. The CDR3 loop is CASSTRGAQPQHF.

The V and J genes are TRBV7-9 and TRBJ2-3. The CDR3 totals 13 residues. Germline values: CDR1 SEHNR, CDR2 FQNEAQ (reference sequence). The CDR3 sequence is CASSRSYPYTQYF. Together with reference TRBV7-9 and TRBJ2-3, the CDR3 gives the full variable domain: DTGVSQNPRHKITKRGQNVTFRCDPISEHNRLYWYRQTLGQGPEFLTYFQNEAQLEKSRLLSDRFSAERPKGSFSTLEIQRTEQGDSAMYLCASSRSYPYTQYFGPGTRLTVL.

The V gene is TRBV5-1, the J gene TRBJ2-2; checking the TCRdb D call of TRBD2 is not possible without DNA. Germline assignment: CDR1 SGHRS and CDR2 YFSETQ. The CDR3 has 14 residues. The CDR3 loop is CASSLVPSTGELFF. The full variable domain, completed using reference TRBV5-1 and TRBJ2-2, is KAGVTQTPRYLIKTRGQQVTLSCSPISGHRSVSWYQQTPGQGLQFLFEYFSETQRNKGNFPGRFSGRQFSNSRSEMNVSTLELGDSALYLCASSLVPSTGELFFGEGSRLTVL.

V gene TRBV5-1 combines with J gene TRBJ2-5; the D call from TCRdb, TRBD1, cannot be confirmed without DNA. CDR1 SGHRS and CDR2 YFSETQ come from the germline V gene. The CDR3 spans 15 residues. CDR3 region: CASSLARTGQETQYF.

V and J are TRBV7-2 and TRBJ2-7; the D call from TCRdb, TRBD2, cannot be confirmed without DNA. The CDR3 has 14 residues. The V gene's germline CDR1 is SGHTA and CDR2 FQGNSA. CDR3 in amino acids: CASSLMSGVYEQYF.

This rearrangement joins TRBV11-2 to TRBJ1-4; TCRdb names TRBD1, which stays unverified in the absence of DNA. The V gene's germline CDR1 is SGHAT and CDR2 FQNNGV. The CDR3 spans 16 residues. This chain's CDR3 is CASSPVGPGTNEKLFF.

The chain couples TRBV20-1 to TRBJ2-7; the TCRdb D gene call, TRBD2, has no DNA to confirm it. Germline loops: CDR1 DFQATT, CDR2 SNEGSKA (reference sequence). This CDR3 contains 13 residues. CDR3 protein: CSARGTPSYEQYF.

The chain uses TRBV6-2 or TRBV6-3 and TRBJ2-5. This CDR3 region has 15 residues. The germline V gene has CDR1 MNHEY and CDR2 SVGEGT. CDR3 residues: CASSYSAWKGETQYF.